This T cell receptor beta chain was identified in a study of T cell responses to AZD1222 COVID-19 vaccine. Study-wide results and caveats: Spike-specific TCR breadth rose after two AZD1222 doses, and depth rose as well. Regions 160-218 and 743-854 held dominance among vaccine-associated CD4 TCRs, which spanned spike. Females made up more of the donors, who were largely white British, and clonal diversity may have come out too low. Only five or six individuals given AZD1222 were seropositive at baseline.

Sequencing used immunoSEQ multiplex PCR; TCRdb keeps in-frame clones, though not all of them. The sample has approximately 100,000 clones, roughly 86% seen once. Details on this clone: What it binds is not known.

V was trimmed by 4 bases and J by 6 bases, leaving 14 bases between them. The CDR3 sequence is 14 residues long. From germline, CDR1 is SGHTS and CDR2 YDEGEE. The sequence was collected from an adult who received the AZD1222 COVID-19 vaccine. Sequencing was performed on peripheral blood, taken 28 days after the second AZD1222 dose. The V call is TRBV5-8, the J call TRBJ2-1; tentatively, D is TRBD1 or TRBD2 (5 bases each). The CDR3 here is CASSKGPQGNEQFF. The CDR3 DNA reads TGTGCCAGCAGCAAGGGACCCCAAGGCAATGAGCAGTTCTTC.